The TCR beta chain under discussion was sequenced for a study of human thymus T cells. General study points: Related studies found that unrelated individuals share highly overlapping thymic repertoires. The authors found apparently biased V and J gene usage in thymic and blood repertoires.

With V trimmed by 4 bases and J by 6 bases, 5 bases remained unmatched. CDR1 is MNHNS, CDR2 SASEGT, per germline. This CDR3 has 14 amino acids. Clones were sequenced by immunoSEQ multiplex PCR, and TCRdb holds only the in-frame ones, with some missing. The sample has around 120,000 clones; more than 90% are singletons. Thymus specimens were resections from corrective heart surgery. About this clone: What it binds is unknown.

The genes are TRBV6-1 and TRBJ2-3; 9 bases map to TRBD2. Sequenced sample: thymus tissue. This receptor was taken from a boy under two years old with a congenital heart defect but otherwise immunologically healthy. In nucleotides, the CDR3 is TGTGCCAGCAGTGTTGGCGGGGGGGCGGATACGCAGTATTTT. This translates into CASSVGGGADTQYF.